The entry that follows covers one T cell receptor (beta chain) sequence. This specimen belongs to a study of blood T cell repertoires in COVID-19. The CDR3 is made up of 16 amino acids. V shed 4 bases and J 7 bases; nucleotides not matched to a gene: 13. CDR1 is LGHDT, CDR2 YNNKEL, per germline (reference sequence). Clones were sequenced by immunoSEQ multiplex PCR, and TCRdb holds only the in-frame ones, with some missing. Seen here are roughly 300,000 clones, about nine tenths observed once, and the top ten hold 1% to 1.3%. V is TRBV3-1 (or the pseudogene TRBV3-2) and J is TRBJ2-1; 7 bases agree with TRBD2. This TCR was recovered from a woman aged 30 to 39 who had recovered from COVID-19. The sequencing sample was made of PBMCs or T cells enriched from blood (not recorded which). DNA for the CDR3: TGTGCCAGCAGCCTTAGCGGGTCCACCTCGGGGAATGAGCAGTTCTTC. Encoded protein: CASSLSGSTSGNEQFF.